This TCR beta chain came from a study of shared clonotypes between healthy human individuals. General study results and limits: Larger estimated richness was generally seen in naive subsets than in memory subsets.

This clone was observed a single time. Its matching antigen is unknown. Investigators spread the genomic DNA of each subset evenly over several immunoSEQ plates. Some clones are missing from TCRdb's copy, which holds only in-frame ones; the method was immunoSEQ multiplex PCR. This table holds around 700,000 clones, approximately 75% found once. The CDR3 spans 14 residues. CDR1 and CDR2 (germline): SGHDT, YYEEEE. The rearrangement links TRBV5-6 to TRBJ2-5; possible D gene TRBD1, 6 bases. The DNA end favors TRBJ2-7, so the J call may be wrong. This sequence originates from a woman between 25 and 40 years old in good health. Sequences were obtained from memory CD4+ T cells sorted from blood. Documented subset: CD45RA-negative fraction. CDR3 region: CASSTGTLSNEQYF. For the CDR3, the DNA is TGTGCCAGCAGCACCGGGACACTGAGCAACGAGCAGTACTTC.